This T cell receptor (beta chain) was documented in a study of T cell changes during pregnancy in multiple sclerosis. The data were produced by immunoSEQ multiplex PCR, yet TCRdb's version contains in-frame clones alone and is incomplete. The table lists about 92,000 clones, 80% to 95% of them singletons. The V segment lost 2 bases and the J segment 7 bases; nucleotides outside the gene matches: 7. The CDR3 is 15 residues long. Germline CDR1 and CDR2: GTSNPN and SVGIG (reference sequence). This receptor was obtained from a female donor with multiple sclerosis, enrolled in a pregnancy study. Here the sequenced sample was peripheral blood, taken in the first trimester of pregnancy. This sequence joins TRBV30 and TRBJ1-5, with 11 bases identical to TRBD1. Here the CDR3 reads CAWSSGQGARQPQHF. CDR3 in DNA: TGTGCCTGGAGTTCCGGACAGGGGGCTCGGCAGCCCCAGCATTTT.